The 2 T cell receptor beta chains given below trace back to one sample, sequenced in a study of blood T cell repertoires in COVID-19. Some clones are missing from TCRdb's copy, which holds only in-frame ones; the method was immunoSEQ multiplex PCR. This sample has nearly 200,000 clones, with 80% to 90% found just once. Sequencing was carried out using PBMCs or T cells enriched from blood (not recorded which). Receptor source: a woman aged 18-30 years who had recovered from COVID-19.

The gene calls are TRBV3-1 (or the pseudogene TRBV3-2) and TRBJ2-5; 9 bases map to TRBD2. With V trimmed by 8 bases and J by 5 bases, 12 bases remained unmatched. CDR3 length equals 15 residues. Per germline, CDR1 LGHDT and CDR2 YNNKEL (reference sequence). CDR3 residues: CASWVGAGGLETQYF. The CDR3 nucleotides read TGTGCCAGCTGGGTCGGAGCGGGGGGTTTGGAGACCCAGTACTTC.

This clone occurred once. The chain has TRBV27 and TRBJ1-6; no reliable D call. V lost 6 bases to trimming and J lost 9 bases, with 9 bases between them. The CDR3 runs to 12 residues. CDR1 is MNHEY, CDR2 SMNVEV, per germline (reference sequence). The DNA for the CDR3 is TGTGCCAGCAGAGAGGGAAGTTCACCCCTCCACTTT. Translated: CASREGSSPLHF.